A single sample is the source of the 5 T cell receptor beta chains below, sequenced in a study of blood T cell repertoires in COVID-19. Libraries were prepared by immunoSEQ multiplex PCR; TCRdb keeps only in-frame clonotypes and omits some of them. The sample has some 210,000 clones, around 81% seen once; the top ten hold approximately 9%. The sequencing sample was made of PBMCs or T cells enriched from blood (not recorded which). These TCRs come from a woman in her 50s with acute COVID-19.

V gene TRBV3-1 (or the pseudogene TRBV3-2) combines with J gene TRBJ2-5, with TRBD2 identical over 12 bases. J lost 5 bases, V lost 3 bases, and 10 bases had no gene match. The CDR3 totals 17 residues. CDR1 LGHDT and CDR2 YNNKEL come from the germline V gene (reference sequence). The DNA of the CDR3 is TGTGCCAGCAGCCACAAACTAGCGGGGGGTGACCGGGAGACCCAGTACTTC. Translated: CASSHKLAGGDRETQYF.

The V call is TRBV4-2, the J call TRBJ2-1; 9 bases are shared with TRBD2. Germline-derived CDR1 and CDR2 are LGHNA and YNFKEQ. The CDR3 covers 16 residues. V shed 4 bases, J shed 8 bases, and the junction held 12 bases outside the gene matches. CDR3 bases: TGTGCCAGCAGCCCCCTCGTGGGACTAGCCGCCGATGAGCAGTTCTTC. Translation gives CASSPLVGLAADEQFF.

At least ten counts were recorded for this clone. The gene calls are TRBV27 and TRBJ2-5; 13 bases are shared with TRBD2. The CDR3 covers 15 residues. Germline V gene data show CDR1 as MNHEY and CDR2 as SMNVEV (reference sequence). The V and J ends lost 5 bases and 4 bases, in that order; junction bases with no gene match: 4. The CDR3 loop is CASSAGLAGRETQYF. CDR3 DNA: TGTGCCAGCAGTGCGGGACTAGCGGGGCGAGAGACCCAGTACTTC.

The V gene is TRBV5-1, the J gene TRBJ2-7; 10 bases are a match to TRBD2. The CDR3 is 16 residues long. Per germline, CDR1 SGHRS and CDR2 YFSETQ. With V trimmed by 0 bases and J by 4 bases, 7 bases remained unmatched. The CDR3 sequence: CASSLAASGRGYEQYF. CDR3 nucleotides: TGCGCCAGCAGCTTGGCCGCTAGCGGGAGAGGATACGAGCAGTACTTC.

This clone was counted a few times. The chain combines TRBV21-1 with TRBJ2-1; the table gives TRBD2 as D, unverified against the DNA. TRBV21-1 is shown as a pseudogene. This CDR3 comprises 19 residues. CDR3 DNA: TGTGCCAGCAGCAAAATCGGGACTAGCGGGAGATGCCCCTACAATGAGCAGTTCTTC. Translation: CASSKIGTSGRCPYNEQFF.